This note documents a single T cell receptor (beta chain) sequence. Its antigen is not identified. CFSE-labeled sorted T cells met regulatory or mature dendritic cells for over 4 days. Assay used: immunoSEQ multiplex PCR; TCRdb lists only in-frame clones, some missing. The data show about 12,000 clones, roughly 89% seen once. The data were obtained in a study of regulatory dendritic cells for organ transplantation. Study-wide results and caveats: Naive CD4+ and CD8+ repertoires were highly diverse; memory CD8+ was most oligoclonal. Considerable individual heterogeneity was seen in alloreactive memory CD8+ T cells.

Germline CDR1 reads SQVTM; CDR2 reads ANQGSEA. The CDR3 covers 14 residues. With 8 bases clipped from V and 3 bases from J, the junction kept 6 bases outside the gene matches. The TCR originated in a human donor in good health. The V call is TRBV29-1, the J call TRBJ2-1; 11 nucleotides line up with TRBD2. The sample consisted of naive CD8+ T cells from blood cultured with regulatory dendritic cells. Stated subset: CD45RA+ naive T cells. The CDR3 loop reads CSMKTSGDYNEQFF. In DNA form, the CDR3 reads TGCAGCATGAAGACTAGCGGGGACTACAATGAGCAGTTCTTC.